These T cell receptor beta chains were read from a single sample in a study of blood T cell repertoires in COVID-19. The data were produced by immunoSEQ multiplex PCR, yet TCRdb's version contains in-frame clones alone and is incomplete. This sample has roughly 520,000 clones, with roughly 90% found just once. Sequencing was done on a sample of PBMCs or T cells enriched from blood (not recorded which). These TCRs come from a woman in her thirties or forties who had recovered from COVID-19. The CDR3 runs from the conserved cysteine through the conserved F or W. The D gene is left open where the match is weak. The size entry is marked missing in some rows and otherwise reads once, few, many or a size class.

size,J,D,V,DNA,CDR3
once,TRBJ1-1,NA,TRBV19,TGTGCCAGTAGCTCGGATTGGGGGGACACTGAAGCTTTCTTT,CASSSDWGDTEAFF
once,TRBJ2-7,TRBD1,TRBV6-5,TGTGCCAGCAGGAAACGGGACAGGGGATTCGAGCAGTACTTC,CASRKRDRGFEQYF
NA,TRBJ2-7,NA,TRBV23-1,TGCGCCAGCAGTCCCGGGACTTCTCTATCAGGGAACGAGCAGTACTTC,CASSPGTSLSGNEQYF
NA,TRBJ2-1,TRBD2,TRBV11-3,TGTGCCAGCAGCTTCGCTCGGCGGGAGGGCCGGATTAGCTCCTACAATGAGCAGTTCTTC,CASSFARREGRISSYNEQFF
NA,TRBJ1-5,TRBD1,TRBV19,TGTGCCAGTAGTTTATTGACAGGGCCTCAGCCCCAGCATTTT,CASSLLTGPQPQHF
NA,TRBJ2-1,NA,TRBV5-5,TGTGCCAGCAGCTTGGACAGCTCCTACAATGAGCAGTTCTTC,CASSLDSSYNEQFF
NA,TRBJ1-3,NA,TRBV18,TGTGCCAGCTCACCACCTTTATCCGGAAACACCATATATTTT,CASSPPLSGNTIYF
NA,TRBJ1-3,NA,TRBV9,TGTGCCAGCAGCGTAGATTTGTCAGGGTACTCTGGAAACACCATATATTTT,CASSVDLSGYSGNTIYF
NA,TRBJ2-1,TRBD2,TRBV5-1,TGCGCCAGCAGCTTGGATCCGGGAGGGCTTAATGAGCAGTTCTTC,CASSLDPGGLNEQFF
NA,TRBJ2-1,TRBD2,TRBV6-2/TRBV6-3,TGTGCCAGCAGTTCGAAGACTAGCGGGAGCTACAATGAGCAGTTCTTC,CASSSKTSGSYNEQFF
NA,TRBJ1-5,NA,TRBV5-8,TGTGCCAGCAGCGCGACACTTTATAGCAATCAGCCCCAGCATTTT,CASSATLYSNQPQHF
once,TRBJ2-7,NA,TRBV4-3,TGCGCCAGCAGCCAAGGGGGTTTGGGACACTACGAGCAGTACTTC,CASSQGGLGHYEQYF
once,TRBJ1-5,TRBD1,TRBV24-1,TGTGCCACCAGTTCAAACAGGGGAAGCAATCAGCCCCAGCATTTT,CATSSNRGSNQPQHF
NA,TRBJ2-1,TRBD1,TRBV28,TGTGCCAGCGCCGCAGGGGGACGGTATGAGCAGTTCTTC,CASAAGGRYEQFF
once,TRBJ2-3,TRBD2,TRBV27,TGTGCCAGCAGTTTGGCCCCACTATATTGGCGGGAGGGCCGACCGACAAACACAGATACGCAGTATTTT,CASSLAPLYWREGRPTNTDTQYF
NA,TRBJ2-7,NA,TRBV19,TGTGCCAGTAGTACTATGACTGGATCCTACGAGCAGTACTTC,CASSTMTGSYEQYF
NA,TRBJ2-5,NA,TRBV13,TGTGCCAGCAGCTTAAGTCTCTTCGGGCAAGAGACCCAGTACTTC,CASSLSLFGQETQYF
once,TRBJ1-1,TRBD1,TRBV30,TGTGCCTGGGACAGGGGTGTGGGCACTGAAGCTTTCTTT,CAWDRGVGTEAFF
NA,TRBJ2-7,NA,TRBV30,TGTGCCTGGAGTAGGGAGCGGTCCTACGAGCAGTACTTC,CAWSRERSYEQYF
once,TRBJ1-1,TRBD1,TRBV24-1,TGTGCCACCTCAGGACAGGGGAACACTGAAGCTTTCTTT,CATSGQGNTEAFF
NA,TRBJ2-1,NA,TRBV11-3,TGTGCCAGCAGCTCGCGAGGGGGGGCGAGCAATGAGCAGTTCTTC,CASSSRGGASNEQFF
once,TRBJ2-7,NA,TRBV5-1,TGCGCCAGCAGCCTACAGGGCCTCTACGAGCAGTACTTC,CASSLQGLYEQYF
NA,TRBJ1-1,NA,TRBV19,TGTGCCAGTAGTGTATGGGCCACCATCGGACAGAGAAACATGAACACTGAAGCTTTCTTT,CASSVWATIGQRNMNTEAFF
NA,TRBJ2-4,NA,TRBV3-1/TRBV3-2,TGTGCCAGCAGCCATGTCTTAGCCAAAAACATTCAGTACTTC,CASSHVLAKNIQYF
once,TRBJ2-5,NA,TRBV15,TGTGCCACCAGCAGAGGAGGTCAGACCTTTCTCGAGACCCAGTACTTC,CATSRGGQTFLETQYF
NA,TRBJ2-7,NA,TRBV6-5,TGTGCCAGCAGTTACTCGAGTGCTTACTCCTACGAGCAGTACTTC,CASSYSSAYSYEQYF
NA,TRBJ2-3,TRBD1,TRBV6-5,TGTGCCAGCAACCAGGGGGCTTGGGATACGCAGTATTTT,CASNQGAWDTQYF
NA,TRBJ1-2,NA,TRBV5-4,TGTGCCAGCAGCCCTACCGGACAGACAAACTATGGCTACACCTTC,CASSPTGQTNYGYTF
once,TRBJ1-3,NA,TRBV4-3,TGCGCCAGCAGCCAAGATAGAGCGGAGGTTCGCTTGGGAAACACCATATATTTT,CASSQDRAEVRLGNTIYF
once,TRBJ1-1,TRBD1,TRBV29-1,TGCAGCGGGAAGAGGGGGCTAGGCACTGAAGCTTTCTTT,CSGKRGLGTEAFF
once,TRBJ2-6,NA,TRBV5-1,TGCGCCAGCTGCCGCGGGGTCTCTGGGGCCAACGTCCTGACTTTC,CASCRGVSGANVLTF
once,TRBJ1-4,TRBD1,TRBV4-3,TGCGCCAGCAGCCAAGCGACAGGGGTGCTTGAAAAACTGTTTTTT,CASSQATGVLEKLFF
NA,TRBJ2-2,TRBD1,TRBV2,TGTGCCAGCAGTGATGCAGGGGGCTACACCGGGGAGCTGTTTTTT,CASSDAGGYTGELFF